This T cell receptor (beta chain) was obtained from a study of CD8+ T cells in alopecia areata. Study overall: The tofacitinib course ran for 6 to 18 months and was followed by 6 months off drug.

From germline, CDR1 is LNHNV and CDR2 YYDKDF (reference sequence). Trimming left V 0 bases short and J 7 bases short, with 9 bases between. The CDR3 extends over 14 amino acids. After isolation, RNA underwent reverse transcription to generate cDNA as the sequencing template. Generated by immunoSEQ multiplex PCR, the TCRdb table keeps only in-frame clones and is missing some. The table has about 140,000 clones, 86% seen once. Indicated treatment: oral pan-JAK inhibitor, 5-10 mg twice daily. The sequencing used CD8+ T cells sorted from blood, collected at week 4, from a patient treated with tofacitinib. V gene TRBV15 combines with J gene TRBJ2-2; tentative D call: TRBD2 (6 bases). The source of this sequence is a human donor with alopecia areata. CDR3 region: CATSRDLGGGELFF. The DNA for the CDR3 is TGTGCCACCAGCAGAGATTTGGGGGGCGGGGAGCTGTTTTTT.